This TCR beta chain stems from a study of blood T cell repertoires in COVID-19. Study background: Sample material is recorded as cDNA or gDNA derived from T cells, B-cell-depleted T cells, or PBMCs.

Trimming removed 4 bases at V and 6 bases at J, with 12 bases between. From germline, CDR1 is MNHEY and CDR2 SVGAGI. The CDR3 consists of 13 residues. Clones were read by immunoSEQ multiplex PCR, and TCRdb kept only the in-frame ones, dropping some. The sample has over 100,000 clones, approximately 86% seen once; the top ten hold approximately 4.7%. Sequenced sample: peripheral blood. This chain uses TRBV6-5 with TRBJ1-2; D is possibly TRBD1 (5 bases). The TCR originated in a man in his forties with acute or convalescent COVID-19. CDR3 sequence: CASSSPRQHGYTF. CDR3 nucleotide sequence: TGTGCCAGCAGTTCCCCCAGACAGCATGGCTACACCTTC.